This TCR beta chain is from a study of blood T cell repertoires in COVID-19. Study-level information: The United States, Italy and Spain provided the acute and convalescent COVID-19 samples.

This clone showed up just a few times. Only in-frame clones appear in the TCRdb table, and some are missing; sequencing was by immunoSEQ multiplex PCR. This table holds fewer than 120,000 clones, 65% to 90% found once. Germline V gene sequence: CDR1 SGHRS, CDR2 YFSETQ. V shed 1 base and J 3 bases; nucleotides not matched to a gene: 11. The CDR3 is 19 residues long. This chain joins TRBV5-1 and TRBJ2-3; 13 bases agree with TRBD2. Material for sequencing was peripheral blood. The sequence derives from a woman aged 60-70 years with acute or convalescent COVID-19. The CDR3 loop reads CASSLSTSGGARSTDTQYF. The CDR3 bases are TGCGCCAGCAGCTTGTCCACTAGCGGGGGGGCCAGAAGTACAGATACGCAGTATTTT.